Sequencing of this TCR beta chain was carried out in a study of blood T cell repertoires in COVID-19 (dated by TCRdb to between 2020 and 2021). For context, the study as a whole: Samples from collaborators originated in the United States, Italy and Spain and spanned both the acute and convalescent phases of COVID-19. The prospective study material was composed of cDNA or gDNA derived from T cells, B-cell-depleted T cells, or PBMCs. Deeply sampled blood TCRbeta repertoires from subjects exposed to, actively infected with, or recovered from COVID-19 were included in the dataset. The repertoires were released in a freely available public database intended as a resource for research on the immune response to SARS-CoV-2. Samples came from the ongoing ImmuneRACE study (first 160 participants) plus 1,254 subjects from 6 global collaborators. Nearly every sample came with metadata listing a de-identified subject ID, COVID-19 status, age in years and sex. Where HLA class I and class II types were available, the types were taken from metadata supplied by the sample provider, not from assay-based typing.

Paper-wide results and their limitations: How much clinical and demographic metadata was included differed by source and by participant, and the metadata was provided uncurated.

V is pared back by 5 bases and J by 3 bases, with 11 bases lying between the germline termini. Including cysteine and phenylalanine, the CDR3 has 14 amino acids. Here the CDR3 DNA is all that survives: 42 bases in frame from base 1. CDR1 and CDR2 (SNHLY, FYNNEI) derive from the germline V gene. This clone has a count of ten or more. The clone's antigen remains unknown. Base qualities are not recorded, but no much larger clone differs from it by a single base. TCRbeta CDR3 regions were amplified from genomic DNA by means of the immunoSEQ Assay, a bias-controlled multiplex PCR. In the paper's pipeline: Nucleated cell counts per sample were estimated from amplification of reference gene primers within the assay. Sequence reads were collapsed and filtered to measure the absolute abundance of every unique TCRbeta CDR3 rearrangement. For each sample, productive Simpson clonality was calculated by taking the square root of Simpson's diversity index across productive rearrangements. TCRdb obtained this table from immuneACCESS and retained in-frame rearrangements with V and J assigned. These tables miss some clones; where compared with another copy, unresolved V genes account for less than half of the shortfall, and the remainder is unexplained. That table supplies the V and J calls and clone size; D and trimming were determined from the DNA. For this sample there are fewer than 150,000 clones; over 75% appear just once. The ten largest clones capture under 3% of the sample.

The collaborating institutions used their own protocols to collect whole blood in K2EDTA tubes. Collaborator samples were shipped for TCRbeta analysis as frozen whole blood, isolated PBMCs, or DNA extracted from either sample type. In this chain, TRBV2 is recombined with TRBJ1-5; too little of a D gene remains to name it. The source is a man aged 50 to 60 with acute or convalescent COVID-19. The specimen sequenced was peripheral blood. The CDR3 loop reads CASSTTANNQPQHF. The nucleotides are TGTGCCAGCAGTACCACAGCAAACAATCAGCCCCAGCATTTT.